This T cell receptor beta chain was identified in a study of blood T cells in healthy people across ages. Study-wide background: Per two T cells, about one barcoded beta molecule was captured through template switching.

The authors ran a second PCR of roughly 7 to 11 cycles using a sample-barcoded 5' primer and a J-beta primer mix. A minimum of 3 million CDR3-containing paired-end reads was obtained for each sample. One entry per CDR3 protein results from TCRdb running MiXCR on the 5' RACE reads. The sample shows 650,000 to 800,000 distinct CDR3 sequences, around 42% of them seen only once. On this clonotype: Its specificity is unknown.

Points from the study as a whole: Higher diversity and more naive CD4+ cells were features of long-lived donors, compared to aged donors.

Germline CDR1 reads LGHDT; CDR2 reads YNNKEL (reference sequence). V shed 1 base, J shed 0 bases, and the junction held 5 bases outside the gene matches. This CDR3 spans 17 amino acids. The TCR sequence derives from a man aged 55 to 70 in good health. V is TRBV3-1 and J is TRBJ2-1; 8 nucleotides match TRBD2. The specimen sequenced was blood. The CDR3 loop is CASSQVRGGGSYNEQFF. CDR3 DNA: TGTGCCAGCAGCCAAGTTCGGGGGGGGGGCTCCTACAATGAGCAGTTCTTC.